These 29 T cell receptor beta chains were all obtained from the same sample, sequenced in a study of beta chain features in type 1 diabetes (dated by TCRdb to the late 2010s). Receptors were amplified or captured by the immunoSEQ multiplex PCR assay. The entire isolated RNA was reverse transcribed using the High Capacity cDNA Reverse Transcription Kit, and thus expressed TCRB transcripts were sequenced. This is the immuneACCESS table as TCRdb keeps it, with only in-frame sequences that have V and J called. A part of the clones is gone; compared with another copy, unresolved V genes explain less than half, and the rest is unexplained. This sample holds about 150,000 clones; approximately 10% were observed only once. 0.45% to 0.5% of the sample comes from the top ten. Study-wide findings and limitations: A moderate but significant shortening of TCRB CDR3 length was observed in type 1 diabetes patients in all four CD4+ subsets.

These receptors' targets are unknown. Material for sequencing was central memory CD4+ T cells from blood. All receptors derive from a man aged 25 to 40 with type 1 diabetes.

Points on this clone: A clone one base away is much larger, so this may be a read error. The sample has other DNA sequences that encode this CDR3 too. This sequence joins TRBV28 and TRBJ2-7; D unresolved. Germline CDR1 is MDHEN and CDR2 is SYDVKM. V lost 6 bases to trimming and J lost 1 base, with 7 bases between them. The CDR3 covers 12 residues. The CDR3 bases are TGTGCCAGCAGCTTGCAGTCCTACGAGCAGTACTTC. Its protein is CASSLQSYEQYF.

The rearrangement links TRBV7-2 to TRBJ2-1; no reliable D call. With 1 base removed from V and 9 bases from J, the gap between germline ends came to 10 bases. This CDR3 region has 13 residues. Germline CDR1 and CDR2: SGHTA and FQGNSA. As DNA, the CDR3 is TGTGCCAGCAGCTTAGACCCTCCGGGTGAGCAGTTCTTC. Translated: CASSLDPPGEQFF. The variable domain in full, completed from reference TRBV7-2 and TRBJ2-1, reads GAGVSQSPSNKVTEKGKDVELRCDPISGHTALYWYRQSLGQGLEFLIYFQGNSAPDKSGLPSDRFSAERTGGSVSTLTIQRTQQEDSAVYLCASSLDPPGEQFFGPGTRLTVL.

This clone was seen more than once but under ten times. As DNA, the CDR3 is TGCGCCAGCAGCTTGGCGGACAGGGAAACCGGGGAGCTGTTTTTT. This sequence encodes CASSLADRETGELFF. This chain joins TRBV5-1 and TRBJ2-2; TRBD1 matches 8 bases. The V gene's germline CDR1 is SGHRS and CDR2 YFSETQ. V gave up 0 bases and J gave up 5 bases; unmatched junction bases: 3. The CDR3 runs to 15 residues. Using reference TRBV5-1 and TRBJ2-2 for the parts outside the CDR3, the full variable domain is KAGVTQTPRYLIKTRGQQVTLSCSPISGHRSVSWYQQTPGQGLQFLFEYFSETQRNKGNFPGRFSGRQFSNSRSEMNVSTLELGDSALYLCASSLADRETGELFFGEGSRLTVL.

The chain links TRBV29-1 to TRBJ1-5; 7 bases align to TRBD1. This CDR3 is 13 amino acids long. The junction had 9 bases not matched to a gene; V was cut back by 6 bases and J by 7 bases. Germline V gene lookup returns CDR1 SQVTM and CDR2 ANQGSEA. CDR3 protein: CSVLDRKGQPQHF. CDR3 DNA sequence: TGCAGCGTGCTGGACAGGAAGGGCCAGCCCCAGCATTTT.

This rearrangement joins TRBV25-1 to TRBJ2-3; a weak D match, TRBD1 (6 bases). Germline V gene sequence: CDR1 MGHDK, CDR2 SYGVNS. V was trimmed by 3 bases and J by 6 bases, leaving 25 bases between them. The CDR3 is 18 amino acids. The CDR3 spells CASSDPPRTAPRLDTQYF. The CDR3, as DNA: TGTGCCAGCAGTGACCCTCCGAGGACAGCTCCGCGGCTCGATACGCAGTATTTT.

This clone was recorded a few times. The chain's CDR3 is CASSFPGEGDTQYF. In DNA form, the CDR3 reads TGTGCCAGCAGCTTCCCAGGGGAAGGTGATACGCAGTATTTT. The chain has TRBV5-4 and TRBJ2-3; TRBD1 is a possible D gene (6 bases). The CDR3 consists of 14 residues. CDR1 and CDR2 from the germline V gene are SGHNT and YYREEE (reference sequence). Trimming removed 2 bases from V and 6 bases from J, with 13 bases in between.

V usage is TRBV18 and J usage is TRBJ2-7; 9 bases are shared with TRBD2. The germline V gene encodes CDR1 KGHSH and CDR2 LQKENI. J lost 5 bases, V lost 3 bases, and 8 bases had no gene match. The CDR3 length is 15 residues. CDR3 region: CASSPTGLAMNEQYF. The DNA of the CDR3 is TGTGCCAGCTCACCCACGGGACTAGCCATGAACGAGCAGTACTTC.

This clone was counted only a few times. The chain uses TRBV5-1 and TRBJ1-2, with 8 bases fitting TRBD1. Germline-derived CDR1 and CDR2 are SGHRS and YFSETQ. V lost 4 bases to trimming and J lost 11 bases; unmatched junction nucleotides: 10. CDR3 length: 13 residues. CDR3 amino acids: CASSHGQGNIYTF. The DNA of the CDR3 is TGCGCCAGCAGCCACGGACAGGGAAATATTTACACCTTC.

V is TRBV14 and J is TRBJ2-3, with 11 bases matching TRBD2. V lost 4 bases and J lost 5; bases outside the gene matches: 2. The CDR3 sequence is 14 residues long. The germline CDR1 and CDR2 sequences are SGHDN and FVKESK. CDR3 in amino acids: CASSLGTSGDTQYF. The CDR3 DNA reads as TGTGCCAGCAGCCTCGGGACTAGCGGAGATACGCAGTATTTT.

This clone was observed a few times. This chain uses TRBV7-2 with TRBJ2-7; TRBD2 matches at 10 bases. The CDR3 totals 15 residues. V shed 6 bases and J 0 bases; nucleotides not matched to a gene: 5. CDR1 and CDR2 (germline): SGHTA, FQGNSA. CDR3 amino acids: CASRPGLALSYEQYF. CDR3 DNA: TGTGCCAGCAGACCGGGACTAGCGCTCTCCTACGAGCAGTACTTC. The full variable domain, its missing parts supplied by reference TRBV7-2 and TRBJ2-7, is GAGVSQSPSNKVTEKGKDVELRCDPISGHTALYWYRQSLGQGLEFLIYFQGNSAPDKSGLPSDRFSAERTGGSVSTLTIQRTQQEDSAVYLCASRPGLALSYEQYFGPGTRLTVT.

CDR3 coding DNA: TGTGCCAGCAGCCCCCAAGCGGACGGCAATGAGCAGTTCTTC. Protein product: CASSPQADGNEQFF. The chain joins TRBV7-8 to TRBJ2-1, with a possible D match to TRBD2 (5 bases). Germline CDR1 is SGHVS and CDR2 is FQNEAQ. V lost 5 bases, J lost 6 bases, and 14 bases lay in between. The length of the CDR3 is 14 residues.

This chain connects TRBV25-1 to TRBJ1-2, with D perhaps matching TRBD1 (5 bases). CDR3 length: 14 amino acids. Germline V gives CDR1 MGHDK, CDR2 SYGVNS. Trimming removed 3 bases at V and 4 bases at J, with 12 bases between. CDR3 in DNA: TGTGCCAGCAGTGATAGGACATTCGGCTATGGCTACACCTTC. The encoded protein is CASSDRTFGYGYTF.

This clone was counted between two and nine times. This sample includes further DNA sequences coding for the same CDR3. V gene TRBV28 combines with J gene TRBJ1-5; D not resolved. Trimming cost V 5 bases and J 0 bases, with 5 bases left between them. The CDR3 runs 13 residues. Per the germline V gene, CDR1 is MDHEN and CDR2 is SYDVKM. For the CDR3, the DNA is TGTGCCAGCAGTAGAGATAGCAATCAGCCCCAGCATTTT. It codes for CASSRDSNQPQHF.

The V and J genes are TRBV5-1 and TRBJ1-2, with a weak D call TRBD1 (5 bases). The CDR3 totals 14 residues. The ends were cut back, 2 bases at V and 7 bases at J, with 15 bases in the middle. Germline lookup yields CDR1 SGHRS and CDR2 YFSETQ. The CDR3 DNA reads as TGCGCCAGCAGCTTCGGAGGGGATGGAAGTGGCTACACCTTC. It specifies CASSFGGDGSGYTF. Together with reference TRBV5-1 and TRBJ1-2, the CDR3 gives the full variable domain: KAGVTQTPRYLIKTRGQQVTLSCSPISGHRSVSWYQQTPGQGLQFLFEYFSETQRNKGNFPGRFSGRQFSNSRSEMNVSTLELGDSALYLCASSFGGDGSGYTFGSGTRLTVV.

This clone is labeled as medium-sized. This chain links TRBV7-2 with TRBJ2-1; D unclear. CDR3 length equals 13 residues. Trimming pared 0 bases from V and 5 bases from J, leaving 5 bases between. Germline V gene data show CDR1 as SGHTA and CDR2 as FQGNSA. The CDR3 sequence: CASSLANNNEQFF. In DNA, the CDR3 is TGTGCCAGCAGCTTAGCGAACAACAATGAGCAGTTCTTC.

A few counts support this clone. The CDR3 reads CAWSMTGMSREAFF. The CDR3 coding sequence is TGTGCCTGGAGCATGACAGGCATGAGCCGTGAAGCTTTCTTT. The V gene is TRBV30, the J gene TRBJ1-1, with D maybe TRBD1 (6 bases). This CDR3 spans 14 amino acids. Per germline, CDR1 GTSNPN and CDR2 SVGIG (reference sequence). V lost 3 bases, J lost 7 bases, and 18 bases lay in between.

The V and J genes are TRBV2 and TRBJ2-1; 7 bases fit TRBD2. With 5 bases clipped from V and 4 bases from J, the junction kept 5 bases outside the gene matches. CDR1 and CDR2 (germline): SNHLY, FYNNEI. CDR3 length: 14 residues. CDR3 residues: CASSTPGGYNEQFF. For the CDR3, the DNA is TGTGCCAGCAGTACACCCGGGGGGTACAATGAGCAGTTCTTC.

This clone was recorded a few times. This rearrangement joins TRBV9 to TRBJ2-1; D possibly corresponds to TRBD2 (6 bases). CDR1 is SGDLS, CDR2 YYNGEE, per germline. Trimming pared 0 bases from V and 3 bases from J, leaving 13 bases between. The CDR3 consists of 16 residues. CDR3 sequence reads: CASSVGSGVYYNEQFF. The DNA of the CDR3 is TGTGCCAGCAGCGTAGGGTCGGGAGTTTACTACAATGAGCAGTTCTTC.

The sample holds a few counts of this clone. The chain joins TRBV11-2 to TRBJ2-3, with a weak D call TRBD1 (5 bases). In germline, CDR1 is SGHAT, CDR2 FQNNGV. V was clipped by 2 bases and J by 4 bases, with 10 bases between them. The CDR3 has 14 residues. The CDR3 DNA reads TGTGCCAGCAGCTTAATTCAGGGTGCAGATACGCAGTATTTT. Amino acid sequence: CASSLIQGADTQYF. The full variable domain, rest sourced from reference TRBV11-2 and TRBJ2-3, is EAGVAQSPRYKIIEKRQSVAFWCNPISGHATLYWYQQILGQGPKLLIQFQNNGVVDDSQLPKDRFSAERLKGVDSTLKIQPAKLEDSAVYLCASSLIQGADTQYFGPGTRLTVL.

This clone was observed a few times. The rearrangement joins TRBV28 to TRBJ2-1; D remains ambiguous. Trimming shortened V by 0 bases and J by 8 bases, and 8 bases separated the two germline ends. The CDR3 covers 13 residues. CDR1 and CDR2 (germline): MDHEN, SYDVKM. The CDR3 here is CASSLWRLDEQFF. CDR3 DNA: TGTGCCAGCAGTTTATGGAGGTTGGATGAGCAGTTCTTC.

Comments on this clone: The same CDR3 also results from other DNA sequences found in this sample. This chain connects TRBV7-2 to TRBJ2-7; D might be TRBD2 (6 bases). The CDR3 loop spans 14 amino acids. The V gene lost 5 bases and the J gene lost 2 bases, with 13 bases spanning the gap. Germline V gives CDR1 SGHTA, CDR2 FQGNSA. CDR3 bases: TGTGCCAGCAGCCTTGGACGGGGGACCTACGAGCAGTACTTC. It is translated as CASSLGRGTYEQYF.

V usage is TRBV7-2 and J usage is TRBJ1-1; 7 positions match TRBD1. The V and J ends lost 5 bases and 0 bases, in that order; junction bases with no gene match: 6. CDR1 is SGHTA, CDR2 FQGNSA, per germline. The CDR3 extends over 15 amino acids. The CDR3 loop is CASSTRTGLNTEAFF. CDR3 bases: TGTGCCAGCAGCACACGGACAGGTCTGAACACTGAAGCTTTCTTT.

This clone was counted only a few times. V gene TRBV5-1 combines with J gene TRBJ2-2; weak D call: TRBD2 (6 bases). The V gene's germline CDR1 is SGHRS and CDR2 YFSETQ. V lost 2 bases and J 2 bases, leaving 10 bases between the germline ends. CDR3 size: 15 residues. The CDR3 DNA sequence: TGCGCCAGCAGCTTAGGCGGGACCAACACCGGGGAGCTGTTTTTT. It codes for CASSLGGTNTGELFF.

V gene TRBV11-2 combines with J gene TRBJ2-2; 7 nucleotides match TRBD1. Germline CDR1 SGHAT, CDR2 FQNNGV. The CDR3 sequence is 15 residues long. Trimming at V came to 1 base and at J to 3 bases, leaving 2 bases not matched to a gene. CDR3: CASSLGRGYTGELFF. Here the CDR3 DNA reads TGTGCCAGCAGCTTAGGCAGGGGGTACACCGGGGAGCTGTTTTTT.

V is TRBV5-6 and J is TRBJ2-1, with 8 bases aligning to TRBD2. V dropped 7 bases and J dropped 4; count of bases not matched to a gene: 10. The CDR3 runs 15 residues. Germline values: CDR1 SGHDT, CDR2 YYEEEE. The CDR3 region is CASREGLAGYNEQFF. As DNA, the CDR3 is TGTGCCAGCCGAGAGGGCCTAGCGGGTTACAATGAGCAGTTCTTC.

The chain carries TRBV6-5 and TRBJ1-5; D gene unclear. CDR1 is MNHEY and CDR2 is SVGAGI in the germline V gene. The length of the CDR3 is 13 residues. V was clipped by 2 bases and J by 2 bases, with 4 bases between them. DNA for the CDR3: TGTGCCAGCAGTTACGAGCGCAATCAGCCCCAGCATTTT. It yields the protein CASSYERNQPQHF.

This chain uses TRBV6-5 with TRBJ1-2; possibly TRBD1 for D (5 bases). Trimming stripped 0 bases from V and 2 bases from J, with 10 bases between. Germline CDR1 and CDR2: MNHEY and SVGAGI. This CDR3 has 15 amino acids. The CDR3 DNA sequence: TGTGCCAGCAGTTACTCGAGAGCAGGGAACTATGGCTACACCTTC. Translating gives CASSYSRAGNYGYTF.

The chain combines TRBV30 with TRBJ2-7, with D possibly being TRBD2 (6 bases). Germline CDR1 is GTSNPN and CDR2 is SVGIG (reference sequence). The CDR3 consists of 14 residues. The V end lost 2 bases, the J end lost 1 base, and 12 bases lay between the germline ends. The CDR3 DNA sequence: TGTGCCTGGAGTTTTAGCGGAATTTCCTACGAGCAGTACTTC. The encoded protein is CAWSFSGISYEQYF.

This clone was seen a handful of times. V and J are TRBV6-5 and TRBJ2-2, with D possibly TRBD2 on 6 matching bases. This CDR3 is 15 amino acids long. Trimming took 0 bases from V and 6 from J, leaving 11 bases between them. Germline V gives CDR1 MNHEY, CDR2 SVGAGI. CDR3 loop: CASSYSKWGAGELFF. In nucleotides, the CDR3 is TGTGCCAGCAGTTACTCGAAGTGGGGGGCCGGGGAGCTGTTTTTT.